The clone carrying this TCR beta chain was counted only a few times. Its antigen is as yet unknown. The germline V gene encodes CDR1 DFQATT and CDR2 SNEGSKA (reference sequence). The CDR3 runs to 15 residues. V lost 3 bases and J lost 4; bases outside the gene matches: 10. The data originate from a study of human T cells and chemical hapten exposure. The wider study: Doses of diphenylcyclopropenone went to the patients' scalps weekly throughout the roughly 24-week study.

The time point denotes: pre-sensitization, week 0. Indicated treatment: therapeutic diphenylcyclopropenone sensitization with weekly scalp DPC. Study-wide points: The number of TCRs above 1 in 1000 frequency did not change after DPC sensitization.

Original methodology: Samples ranged from about 23,224 to 690,600 TCRs, with a median of approximately 96,000. TCRdb re-called the RACE reads through MiXCR, storing one row per CDR3 protein. The V and J calls reflect TCRdb's pipeline rather than the authors' work. Of roughly 100,000 distinct CDR3 sequences listed, roughly 10% are singletons. The clonotype originates from a woman aged 55-69 years with alopecia areata. Some clones in this sample may be carry-over from other donors' samples. Sequencing was performed on whole blood, taken in connection with sensitization to the hapten diphenylcyclopropenone (DPC). The chain uses TRBV20-1 and TRBJ2-3; 7 bases match TRBD2. CDR3 coding DNA: TGCAGTGCTAGCTGGGGGGGTTTTGGTTCAGATACGCAGTATTTT. Its protein is CSASWGGFGSDTQYF.